Below are 32 T cell receptor beta chains sequenced from a single sample in a study of blood T cells in healthy people across ages. Primed by a sample-barcoded 5' primer and a J-beta primer mix, a second PCR proceeded for 7 to 11 cycles. One entry per CDR3 protein results from TCRdb running MiXCR on the 5' RACE reads. The table lists about 400,000 distinct CDR3 sequences, roughly half of them singletons, with 51% in the top ten. Sequenced input: blood. The receptors stem from a man aged 60 to 75 in good health.

This clonotype came up a few times. V is TRBV12-5 and J is TRBJ1-5; unclear D gene. Germline V gives CDR1 LGHNT, CDR2 FRNRAP. V lost 4 bases to trimming and J lost 3 bases, with 4 bases between them. This CDR3 spans 12 amino acids. The CDR3 nucleotides are TGTGCTAGTGGTTATTTCAATCAGCCCCAGCATTTT. Amino acid sequence: CASGYFNQPQHF.

CDR3 amino acids: CSVPGVGGYTF. The DNA for the CDR3 is TGCAGCGTTCCCGGGGTCGGGGGCTACACCTTC. V and J are TRBV29-1 and TRBJ1-2, with D hard to call. The CDR3 length is 11 residues. Trimming took off 5 bases at V and 8 bases at J, with 12 bases between the two ends. The germline gives CDR1 SQVTM, CDR2 ANQGSEA.

This clonotype occurred once. One end of the junction fails to match germline, which may point to a read error. The rearrangement uses TRBV14 and TRBJ2-7; the match to TRBD2 covers 7 bases. The CDR3 contains 17 residues. Germline V gives CDR1 SGHDN, CDR2 FVKESK. The chain's CDR3 is CTSSQALGGTPPYEQYF. For the CDR3, the DNA is TGTACCAGCAGCCAAGCCCTCGGGGGGACCCCTCCCTACGAGCAGTACTTC.

A note on this clonotype: One end of the junction is discordant with germline, which a read error may explain. This chain links TRBV2 with TRBJ2-5; 11 bases fit TRBD2. This CDR3 has 15 amino acids. Germline V gene lookup returns CDR1 SNHLY and CDR2 FYNNEI. The CDR3 region has the DNA TGTGCCAGCAGTGAGACTAGCGGGATGATCGAGACCCAGTGCTTC. Its protein is CASSETSGMIETQCF.

The chain uses TRBV6-2 or TRBV6-3 and TRBJ2-7; no clear D gene. The end of the DNA is better explained by TRBJ2-5, so the J call may be wrong. In germline, CDR1 is MNHEY, CDR2 SVGEGT. The CDR3 sequence is 15 residues long. The CDR3 region is CASSYPAGGTETQYF. In nucleotides, the CDR3 is TGTGCCAGCAGTTACCCCGCTGGTGGTACAGAGACCCAGTACTTC.

This clonotype was observed a few times. J is TRBJ1-1 and V is TRBV29-1; D is perhaps TRBD1 (5 bases). CDR3 length equals 13 residues. CDR1 and CDR2 from the germline V gene are SQVTM and ANQGSEA. The V end was cut by 7 bases, the J end by 0 bases, with 12 bases between. The CDR3 loop reads CSGTGTVNTEAFF. CDR3 in DNA: TGCAGCGGGACCGGGACGGTGAACACTGAAGCTTTCTTT.

Concerning this clonotype itself: A much larger clone sits a single nucleotide away, making a read error possible. V is TRBV9 and J is TRBJ2-2; D gene uncertain. Germline CDR1 and CDR2: SGDLS and YYNGEE. The CDR3 sequence is 15 residues long. Between the trimmed V and J ends, which lost 5 bases and 4 bases, there was a span of 15 bases. CDR3 sequence (DNA): TGTGCCAGCAGTCCTCTTGACATTCTCACCGGGGAGCTGTTTTTT. Translation: CASSPLDILTGELFF.

The V and J genes are TRBV14 and TRBJ1-1; TRBD1 matches 8 bases. The CDR3 contains 15 residues. Germline CDR1 is SGHDN and CDR2 is FVKESK. Unmatched junction bases numbered 6, after V lost 5 bases and J lost 1 base. The CDR3 DNA is TGTGCCAGCAGCGTAGCAGGGGGCGCGAACACTGAAGCTTTCTTT. This gives the protein CASSVAGGANTEAFF.

This clonotype was counted only a few times. V usage is TRBV11-1 and J usage is TRBJ2-5; the D gene is possibly TRBD2 (6 bases). Germline CDR1 SGHAT, CDR2 FQDESV (reference sequence). CDR3 length equals 15 residues. V was shortened by 2 bases and J by 2 bases, with 12 bases between the two germline ends. The DNA of the CDR3 is TGTGCCAGCAGCTTATCGCCTGGACTACAAGAGACCCAGTACTTC. Protein product: CASSLSPGLQETQYF. Together with reference TRBV11-1 and TRBJ2-5, the CDR3 gives the full variable domain: EAEVAQSPRYKITEKSQAVAFWCDPISGHATLYWYRQILGQGPELLVQFQDESVVDDSQLPKDRFSAERLKGVDSTLKIQPAELGDSAMYLCASSLSPGLQETQYFGPGTRLLVL.

This clonotype was seen a few times. The rearrangement joins TRBV6-4 to TRBJ2-1; 7 bases are a match to TRBD1. The CDR3 is made up of 15 amino acids. The trim removed 5 bases at V and 0 bases at J, leaving 4 bases unmatched. The V gene's germline CDR1 is MRHNA and CDR2 SNTAGT. The DNA of the CDR3 is TGTGCCAGCAGTCCGACAGGGAACTCCTACAATGAGCAGTTCTTC. Translating it yields CASSPTGNSYNEQFF.

The V and J genes are TRBV6-5 and TRBJ1-1, with a possible D match to TRBD1 (5 bases). Germline CDR1 reads MNHEY; CDR2 reads SVGAGI. The V and J ends lost 2 bases and 8 bases respectively, with 12 bases between them. This CDR3 is built from 13 residues. The DNA of the CDR3 is TGTGCCAGCAGTTACGAATGGGGGAACGAAGCTTTCTTT. Protein product: CASSYEWGNEAFF.

The V and J genes are TRBV25-1 and TRBJ2-5; 9 nucleotides match TRBD2. J lost 5 bases, V lost 5 bases, and 9 bases had no gene match. Germline V lookup: CDR1 MGHDK, CDR2 SYGVNS. The CDR3 contains 15 residues. DNA of the CDR3: TGTGCCAGCAGTCTACCGGGACTAGCAGACGAGACCCAGTACTTC. Translation: CASSLPGLADETQYF.

This clonotype was counted ten times or more. This sequence joins TRBV5-1 and TRBJ2-5, with D tentatively TRBD1 (5 bases). The CDR3 loop spans 13 amino acids. The ends were cut back, 3 bases at V and 4 bases at J, with 10 bases in the middle. Germline V gene sequence: CDR1 SGHRS, CDR2 YFSETQ. Here the CDR3 DNA reads TGCGCCAGCAGCTCTCAGGGTCCAGAGACCCAGTACTTC. Translated: CASSSQGPETQYF.

The chain has TRBV10-2 and TRBJ2-1; 13 bases align to TRBD2. Trimming took 3 bases from V and 15 from J; bases not matched to a gene: 11. The CDR3 contains 15 residues. Looked up from germline, CDR1 is WSHSY and CDR2 is SAAADI. CDR3 nucleotides: TGCGCCAGCAGTGAATCGGGACTAGCGGGAACCAACAGGTTCTTC. Protein: CASSESGLAGTNRFF.

The DNA for the CDR3 is TGTGCCAGCAGCCAAGATGGGACAACGAACACTGAAGCTTTCTTT. Protein: CASSQDGTTNTEAFF. This sequence joins TRBV4-2 and TRBJ1-1; a weak D match, TRBD1 (6 bases). Germline V CDR1 and CDR2: LGHNA, YNFKEQ. The CDR3 length is 15 residues. The germline V and J ends were trimmed by 0 bases and 1 base, with 9 bases remaining between them.

The CDR3 is CASSEALNQPQHF. DNA of the CDR3: TGTGCCAGCAGTGAAGCGCTAAATCAGCCCCAGCATTTT. The chain couples TRBV6-1 to TRBJ1-5; the D is unclear. The V end was cut by 0 bases, the J end by 4 bases, with 4 bases between. This CDR3 is 13 amino acids long. Germline CDR1 is MNHNS and CDR2 is SASEGT.

This clonotype showed up just a few times. The gene calls are TRBV6-1 and TRBJ2-1; D remains ambiguous. The CDR3 sequence is 11 residues long. CDR1 MNHNS and CDR2 SASEGT come from the germline V gene. V lost 6 bases and J 8 bases, leaving 8 bases between the germline ends. The CDR3 reads CASSLMDEQFF. CDR3 bases: TGTGCCAGCAGCCTTATGGATGAGCAGTTCTTC.

This clonotype was counted between two and nine times. The rearrangement joins TRBV27 to TRBJ2-7; the D is unclear. The CDR3 spans 14 residues. The V gene lost 8 bases and the J gene lost 1 base, with 15 bases spanning the gap. The germline V gene encodes CDR1 MNHEY and CDR2 SMNVEV (reference sequence). This chain's CDR3 is CASRPSIPSYEQYF. The CDR3 DNA sequence: TGTGCCAGCCGCCCATCGATTCCGTCCTACGAGCAGTACTTC.

The chain couples TRBV12-3 or TRBV12-4 to TRBJ2-5, with TRBD2 identical over 9 bases. This CDR3 region has 17 residues. Unmatched junction bases numbered 11, after V lost 3 bases and J lost 3 bases. In DNA, the CDR3 is TGTGCCAGCAGTTTCCGGGGGGTGGCTAGCGGGAAAGAGACCCAGTACTTC. Translation: CASSFRGVASGKETQYF.

The V call is TRBV6-1, the J call TRBJ2-5; TRBD1 matches at 9 bases. Germline CDR1 is MNHNS and CDR2 is SASEGT. This CDR3 is built from 14 residues. Trimming took 4 bases from V and 2 from J; bases not matched to a gene: 2. The DNA for the CDR3 is TGTGCCAGCAGTGCGGACAGGGGTCAAGAGACCCAGTACTTC. Translated, it gives CASSADRGQETQYF.

The chain recombines TRBV6-5 with TRBJ1-1; possibly TRBD1 for D (6 bases). The ends were cut back, 3 bases at V and 4 bases at J, with 18 bases in the middle. Germline assignment: CDR1 MNHEY and CDR2 SVGAGI. CDR3 length: 16 residues. The CDR3 DNA reads TGTGCCAGCAGTTATTTGGGGGCAGGGTCGGGCACTGAAGCTTTCTTT. Translation gives CASSYLGAGSGTEAFF.

This clonotype was seen a few times. V gene TRBV5-1 combines with J gene TRBJ2-1, with 11 bases identical to TRBD2. V was pared by 4 bases and J by 9 bases, with 9 bases of the junction left unmatched. Germline V CDR1 and CDR2: SGHRS, YFSETQ. The CDR3 is 15 amino acids. CDR3 nucleotides: TGCGCCAGCAGCCCATTAGCGGGGGGGCCGGGTGAGCAGTTCTTC. Translated, it gives CASSPLAGGPGEQFF.

This clonotype has a handful of counts. The chain uses TRBV27 and TRBJ1-2; 9 nucleotides align to TRBD1. The V segment lost 5 bases and the J segment 3 bases; nucleotides outside the gene matches: 10. The CDR3 runs to 16 residues. Per germline, CDR1 MNHEY and CDR2 SMNVEV (reference sequence). The CDR3 protein is CASSLISGTGHYGYTF. The CDR3 DNA reads TGTGCCAGCAGTCTCATTAGTGGGACAGGGCACTATGGCTACACCTTC.

The chain has TRBV18 and TRBJ2-7; D call uncertain. V lost 3 bases to trimming and J lost 5 bases, with 8 bases between them. The CDR3 spans 12 residues. The germline CDR1 and CDR2 sequences are KGHSH and LQKENI. CDR3 loop: CASSPAGHEQYF. CDR3 DNA sequence: TGTGCCAGCTCACCGGCTGGGCACGAGCAGTACTTC.

This clonotype has a count of ten or more. This chain connects TRBV6-2 or TRBV6-3 to TRBJ2-5, with TRBD2 identical over 11 bases. Losses at the gene ends were 5 bases for V and 1 base for J; bases not matched to a gene: 9. The CDR3 spans 17 residues. Germline CDR1 and CDR2: MNHEY and SVGEGT. The CDR3 protein is CASSTHTSGSLQETQYF. CDR3 coding DNA: TGTGCCAGCAGTACACACACTAGCGGGAGCCTCCAAGAGACCCAGTACTTC.

This clonotype appeared once. This chain uses TRBV7-2 with TRBJ2-6, with D perhaps matching TRBD2 (6 bases). V was shortened by 5 bases and J by 1 base, with 15 bases between the two germline ends. Germline V lookup: CDR1 SGHTA, CDR2 FQGNSA. The CDR3 consists of 17 residues. The DNA for the CDR3 is TGTGCCAGCAGCCGGGAAGGGGCGGGATCTGGGGCCAACGTCCTGACTTTC. It translates to CASSREGAGSGANVLTF.

This clonotype was recorded at least ten times. This sequence joins TRBV6-6 and TRBJ2-1; tentative D call: TRBD2 (5 bases). Deletions cut 7 bases from V and 0 bases from J, with 10 bases between. This CDR3 contains 14 residues. Germline CDR1 MNHNY, CDR2 SVGAGI (reference sequence). The CDR3 protein is CASNGESSYNEQFF. The CDR3 region has the DNA TGTGCCAGCAACGGGGAAAGCTCCTACAATGAGCAGTTCTTC.

The table lists this clonotype with a count of one. V and J are TRBV6-2 or TRBV6-3 and TRBJ2-7; no definite D call. The CDR3 covers 13 residues. Germline CDR1 and CDR2: MNHEY and SVGEGT. The ends were cut back, 1 base at V and 4 bases at J, with 8 bases in the middle. CDR3 amino acids: CASSYLSVYEQYF. The CDR3 DNA is TGTGCCAGCAGTTACTTGTCCGTTTACGAGCAGTACTTC.

The chain links TRBV20-1 to TRBJ2-7, with D possibly matching TRBD1 (5 bases). This CDR3 is 14 amino acids long. Between the trimmed V and J ends, which lost 5 bases and 0 bases, there was a span of 14 bases. Germline CDR1 and CDR2: DFQATT and SNEGSKA (reference sequence). The CDR3 sequence: CSAPRRASSYEQYF. CDR3 in DNA: TGCAGTGCTCCTCGCAGGGCTAGCTCCTACGAGCAGTACTTC.

The J gene is TRBJ2-5, the V gene TRBV30, with 9 bases lining up with TRBD2. Germline V gene sequence: CDR1 GTSNPN, CDR2 SVGIG (reference sequence). The CDR3 runs to 14 residues. V lost 5 bases, J lost 2 bases, and 6 bases stayed unmatched. Here the CDR3 reads CAWGGGAEQETQYF. In DNA form, the CDR3 reads TGTGCCTGGGGCGGGGGGGCTGAGCAAGAGACCCAGTACTTC.

This clonotype was seen a handful of times. The chain recombines TRBV29-1 with TRBJ2-7; possibly TRBD1 for D (5 bases). The V and J ends lost 7 bases and 6 bases respectively, with 16 bases between them. CDR3 length: 12 amino acids. The germline gives CDR1 SQVTM, CDR2 ANQGSEA. CDR3 in amino acids: CSAAGIRAEQYF. In nucleotides, the CDR3 is TGCAGCGCCGCAGGGATTCGGGCCGAGCAGTACTTC.

The chain uses TRBV5-4 and TRBJ2-5; no clear D. Germline assignment: CDR1 SGHNT and CDR2 YYREEE (reference sequence). The CDR3 consists of 13 residues. V gave up 4 bases and J gave up 3 bases, with 10 bases separating them. The CDR3 DNA follows: TGTGCCAGCAGCCCCGACATGGAAGAGACCCAGTACTTC. Protein: CASSPDMEETQYF.